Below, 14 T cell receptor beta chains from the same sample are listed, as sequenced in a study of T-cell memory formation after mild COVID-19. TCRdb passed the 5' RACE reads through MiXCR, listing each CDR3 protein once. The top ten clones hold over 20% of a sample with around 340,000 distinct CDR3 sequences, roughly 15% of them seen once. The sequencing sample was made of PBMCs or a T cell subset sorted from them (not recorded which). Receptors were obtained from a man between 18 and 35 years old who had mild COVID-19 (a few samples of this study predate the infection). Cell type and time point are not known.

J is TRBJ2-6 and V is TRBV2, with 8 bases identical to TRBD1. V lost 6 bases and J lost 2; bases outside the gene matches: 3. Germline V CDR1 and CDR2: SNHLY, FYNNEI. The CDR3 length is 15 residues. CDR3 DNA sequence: TGTGCCAGCAGAACAGGGGGGACTGGGGCCAACGTCCTGACTTTC. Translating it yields CASRTGGTGANVLTF.

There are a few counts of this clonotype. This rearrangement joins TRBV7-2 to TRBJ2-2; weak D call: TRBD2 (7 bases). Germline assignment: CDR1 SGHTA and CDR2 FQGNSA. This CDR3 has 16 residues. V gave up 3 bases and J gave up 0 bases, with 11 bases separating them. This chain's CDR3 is CASSLRGRPNTGELFF. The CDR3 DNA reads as TGTGCCAGCAGCTTGCGGGGGCGCCCGAACACCGGGGAGCTGTTTTTT.

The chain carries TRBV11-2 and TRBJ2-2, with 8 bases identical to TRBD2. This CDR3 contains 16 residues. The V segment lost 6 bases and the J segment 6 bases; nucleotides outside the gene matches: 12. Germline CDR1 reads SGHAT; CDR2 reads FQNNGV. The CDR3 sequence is CASRTRAGVLAGELFF. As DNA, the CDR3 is TGTGCCAGCAGGACCCGAGCGGGGGTGCTAGCCGGGGAGCTGTTTTTT. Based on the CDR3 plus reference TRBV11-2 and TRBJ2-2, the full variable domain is EAGVAQSPRYKIIEKRQSVAFWCNPISGHATLYWYQQILGQGPKLLIQFQNNGVVDDSQLPKDRFSAERLKGVDSTLKIQPAKLEDSAVYLCASRTRAGVLAGELFFGEGSRLTVL.

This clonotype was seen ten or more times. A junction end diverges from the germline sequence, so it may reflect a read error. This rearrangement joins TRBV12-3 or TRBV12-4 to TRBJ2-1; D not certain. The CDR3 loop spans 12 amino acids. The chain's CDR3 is CASSLGYNEQFF. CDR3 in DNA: TGTGCCAGCAGCTTAGGGTACAATGAGCAGTTCTTC.

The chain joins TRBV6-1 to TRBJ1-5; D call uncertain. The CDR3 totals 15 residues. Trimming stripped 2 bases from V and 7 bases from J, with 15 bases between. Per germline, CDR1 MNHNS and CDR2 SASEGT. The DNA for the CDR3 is TGTGCCAGCAGTGAATTCTGGGAATCGGGGCAGCCCCAGCATTTT. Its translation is CASSEFWESGQPQHF.

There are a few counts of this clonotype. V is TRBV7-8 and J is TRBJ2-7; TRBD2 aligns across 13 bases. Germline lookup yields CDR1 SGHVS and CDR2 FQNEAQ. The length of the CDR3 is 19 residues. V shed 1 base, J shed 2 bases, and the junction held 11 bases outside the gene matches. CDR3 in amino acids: CASSLGTSGGLSAAYEQYV. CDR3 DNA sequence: TGTGCCAGCAGCTTAGGGACTAGCGGGGGCCTATCCGCGGCCTACGAGCAGTACGTC.

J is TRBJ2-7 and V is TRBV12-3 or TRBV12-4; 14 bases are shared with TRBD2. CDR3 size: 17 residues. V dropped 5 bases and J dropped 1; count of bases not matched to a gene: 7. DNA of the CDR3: TGTGCCAGCAGTACCGGACTAGCGGGGGGCCTGTCCTACGAGCAGTACTTC. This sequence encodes CASSTGLAGGLSYEQYF.

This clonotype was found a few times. In DNA form, the CDR3 reads TGTGCCAGCAGCCAAGATTTTGGGCCGTTAGAGACCCAGTACTTC. This translates into CASSQDFGPLETQYF. This chain joins TRBV4-2 and TRBJ2-5; D ambiguous. Trimming removed 0 bases at V and 4 bases at J, with 12 bases between. Germline assignment: CDR1 LGHNA and CDR2 YNFKEQ. CDR3 size: 15 residues.

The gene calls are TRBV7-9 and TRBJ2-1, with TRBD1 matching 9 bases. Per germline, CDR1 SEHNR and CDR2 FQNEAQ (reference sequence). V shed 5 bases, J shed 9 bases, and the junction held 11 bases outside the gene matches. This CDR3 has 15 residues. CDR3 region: CASSPTGQGLSEQFF. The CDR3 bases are TGTGCCAGCAGCCCGACGGGACAGGGACTGAGTGAGCAGTTCTTC.

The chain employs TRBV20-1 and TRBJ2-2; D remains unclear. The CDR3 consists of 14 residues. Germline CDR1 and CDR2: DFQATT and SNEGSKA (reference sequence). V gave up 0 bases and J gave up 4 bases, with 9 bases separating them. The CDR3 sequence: CSARDQHGTGELFF. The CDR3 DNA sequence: TGCAGTGCTAGAGATCAGCATGGCACCGGGGAGCTGTTTTTT.

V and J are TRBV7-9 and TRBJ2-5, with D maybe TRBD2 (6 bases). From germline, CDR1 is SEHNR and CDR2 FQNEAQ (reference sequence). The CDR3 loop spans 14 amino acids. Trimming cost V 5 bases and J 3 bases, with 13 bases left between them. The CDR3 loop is CASSPYEREETQYF. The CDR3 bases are TGTGCCAGCAGCCCCTATGAGCGGGAAGAGACCCAGTACTTC.

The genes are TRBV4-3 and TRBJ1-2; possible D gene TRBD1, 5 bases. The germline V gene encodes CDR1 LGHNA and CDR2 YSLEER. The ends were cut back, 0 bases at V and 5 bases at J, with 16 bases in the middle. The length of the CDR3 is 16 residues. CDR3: CASSQEGHPMAYGYTF. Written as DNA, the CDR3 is TGCGCCAGCAGCCAAGAGGGGCACCCAATGGCATATGGCTACACCTTC.

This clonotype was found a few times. This CDR3 is CASTPQQGGSPLHF. The CDR3 bases are TGTGCCAGCACCCCGCAGCAGGGGGGATCACCCCTCCACTTT. This chain links TRBV6-6 with TRBJ1-6; 7 positions match TRBD1. Germline V gene sequence: CDR1 MNHNY, CDR2 SVGAGI (reference sequence). This CDR3 is 14 amino acids long. Losses at the gene ends were 7 bases for V and 10 bases for J; bases not matched to a gene: 10.

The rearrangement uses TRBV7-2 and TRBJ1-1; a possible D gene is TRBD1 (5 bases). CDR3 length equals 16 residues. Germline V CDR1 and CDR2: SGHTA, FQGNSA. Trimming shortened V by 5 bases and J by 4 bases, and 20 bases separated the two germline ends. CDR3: CASSKNRGRGITEAFF. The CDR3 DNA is TGTGCCAGCAGCAAAAACCGGGGCCGTGGGATCACTGAAGCTTTCTTT. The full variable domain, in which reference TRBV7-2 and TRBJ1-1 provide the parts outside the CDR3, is GAGVSQSPSNKVTEKGKDVELRCDPISGHTALYWYRQSLGQGLEFLIYFQGNSAPDKSGLPSDRFSAERTGGSVSTLTIQRTQQEDSAVYLCASSKNRGRGITEAFFGQGTRLTVV.